Following are 9 T cell receptor beta chains from one sample sequenced in a study of control samples from healthy donors and cancer patients. Assay: immunoSEQ multiplex PCR; the TCRdb copy retains only in-frame clones and omits some. Of over 150,000 clones listed, 94% are singletons. Sequenced sample: PBMCs. Every receptor here comes from a man aged 60-69 years with colorectal cancer.

Of note for this clone: With a much larger clone just one base away, this may be a read error. The CDR3 sequence is CASSLAGDNEQFF. The CDR3 bases are TGTGCCAGCAGCTTGGCGGGCGACAATGAGCAGTTCTTC. J is TRBJ2-1 and V is TRBV5-4; D is uncertain. V shed 0 bases and J shed 5 bases, with 6 bases lying between them. CDR1 is SGHNT and CDR2 is YYREEE in the germline V gene (reference sequence). This CDR3 contains 13 residues.

The chain is built from TRBV15 and TRBJ2-3; D possibly corresponds to TRBD2 (5 bases). Germline V gene lookup returns CDR1 LNHNV and CDR2 YYDKDF (reference sequence). This CDR3 spans 14 amino acids. The V end lost 4 bases, the J end lost 9 bases, and 17 bases lay between the germline ends. CDR3 sequence (DNA): TGTGCCACCAGCACTCCCGCGGAGGCGAGAACGCAGTATTTT. It specifies CATSTPAEARTQYF.

This chain links TRBV10-2 with TRBJ1-2; D possibly corresponds to TRBD1 (6 bases). Germline V gene data show CDR1 as WSHSY and CDR2 as SAAADI. V gave up 5 bases and J gave up 4 bases, with 20 bases separating them. This CDR3 region has 16 residues. Written as DNA, the CDR3 is TGCGCCAGCAGTTCCTTGACAGGCCCCCATGGCTATGGCTACACCTTC. This sequence encodes CASSSLTGPHGYGYTF.

The V call is TRBV5-6, the J call TRBJ2-5, with D perhaps given as TRBD1 or TRBD2 (5 bases each). The CDR3 spans 16 residues. Trimming removed 0 bases from V and 5 bases from J, with 17 bases in between. In germline, CDR1 is SGHDT, CDR2 YYEEEE. Here the CDR3 reads CASSLGAGTIEETQYF. CDR3 bases: TGTGCCAGCAGCTTGGGGGCAGGGACGATTGAGGAGACCCAGTACTTC.

This chain links TRBV6-5 with TRBJ1-2; D uncertain. CDR1 is MNHEY and CDR2 is SVGAGI in the germline V gene. CDR3 length: 12 amino acids. The germline V and J ends were trimmed by 10 bases and 3 bases, with 12 bases remaining between them. This CDR3 is CATRYLYYGYTF. As DNA, the CDR3 is TGTGCCACCCGCTACCTATACTATGGCTACACCTTC.

The chain employs TRBV12-3 or TRBV12-4 and TRBJ1-2; D perhaps matches TRBD1 (6 bases). V was trimmed by 2 bases and J by 4 bases, leaving 8 bases between them. CDR3 length: 13 residues. CDR3 DNA sequence: TGTGCCAGCAGTTTAATGACAGGCTATGGCTACACCTTC. Translation gives CASSLMTGYGYTF.

The CDR3 is CASARGHKNTEAFF. In DNA form, the CDR3 reads TGTGCCAGCGCCCGGGGGCATAAGAACACTGAAGCTTTCTTT. The chain employs TRBV19 and TRBJ1-1, with a tentative D call TRBD1 (6 bases). Germline V gene data show CDR1 as LNHDA and CDR2 as SQIVND (reference sequence). The CDR3 is 14 amino acids. The ends were cut back, 9 bases at V and 1 base at J, with 15 bases in the middle.

The J gene is TRBJ2-5, the V gene TRBV5-1; TRBD1 matches at 8 bases. Germline V gene data show CDR1 as SGHRS and CDR2 as YFSETQ. This CDR3 region has 15 residues. The V and J ends lost 0 bases and 4 bases, in that order; junction bases with no gene match: 5. The CDR3 here is CASSLGTGQGETQYF. For the CDR3, the DNA is TGCGCCAGCAGCTTGGGGACAGGGCAGGGAGAGACCCAGTACTTC.

The chain links TRBV14 to TRBJ2-7; the match to TRBD1 covers 9 bases. Germline V gives CDR1 SGHDN, CDR2 FVKESK. This CDR3 is built from 15 residues. V shed 5 bases, J shed 0 bases, and the junction held 5 bases outside the gene matches. CDR3 sequence (DNA): TGTGCCAGCAGCTCCGGGACAGGGAGCTCCTACGAGCAGTACTTC. It translates to CASSSGTGSSYEQYF.